Listed below are T cell receptor beta chains from one sample, sequenced in a study of CXCR3-negative and CXCR3-positive naive CD8 T cells. TCRdb re-called the 5' RACE reads and shows each CDR3 protein once, DNA omitted. Seen in this sample are around 88,000 distinct CDR3 sequences; the ten most common clones hold around 0.99%. Sequenced sample: naive CXCR3+ CD8+ T cells from blood. The receptors were sampled from a human donor in good health. Some clones in this sample may be carry-over from other donors' samples. Both conserved end residues are part of each CDR3.

J gene: TRBJ2-1; CDR3 length: 15; V gene: TRBV7-3; CDR3 protein: CASSRIGASGNEQFF
J gene: TRBJ2-7; CDR3 length: 15; V gene: TRBV15; CDR3 protein: CATSRVRAYPYEQYF
J gene: TRBJ1-5; CDR3 length: 13; V gene: TRBV6-2/TRBV6-3; CDR3 protein: CASTLYSNQPQHF
J gene: TRBJ2-2; CDR3 length: 12; V gene: TRBV5-1; CDR3 protein: CASSPATGELFF
J gene: TRBJ2-1; CDR3 length: 17; V gene: TRBV28; CDR3 protein: CASSSSLQGLTYNEQFF
J gene: TRBJ2-5; CDR3 length: 17; V gene: TRBV7-7; CDR3 protein: CASSSASSGGIQETQYF
J gene: TRBJ2-7; CDR3 length: 16; V gene: TRBV10-3; CDR3 protein: CAISEVLAGESYEQYF
J gene: TRBJ2-7; CDR3 length: 12; V gene: TRBV5-4; CDR3 protein: CASSFGKLEQYF
J gene: TRBJ2-1; CDR3 length: 13; V gene: TRBV2; CDR3 protein: CASSETAYNEQFF
J gene: TRBJ1-1; CDR3 length: 14; V gene: TRBV11-3; CDR3 protein: CASSPRGTNTEAFF
J gene: TRBJ1-3; CDR3 length: 15; V gene: TRBV29-1; CDR3 protein: CSVEEDRGNGNTIYF
J gene: TRBJ2-3; CDR3 length: 16; V gene: TRBV7-6; CDR3 protein: CASSPHTSGTLDTQYF
J gene: TRBJ2-1; CDR3 length: 15; V gene: TRBV7-6; CDR3 protein: CASSFSQGGSNEQFF
J gene: TRBJ1-1; CDR3 length: 15; V gene: TRBV11-2; CDR3 protein: CASSSPQGITTEAFF
J gene: TRBJ2-1; CDR3 length: 12; V gene: TRBV20-1; CDR3 protein: CSASAGLNEQFF
J gene: TRBJ1-1; CDR3 length: 15; V gene: TRBV12-3/TRBV12-4; CDR3 protein: CASSQPQGVNTEAFF
J gene: TRBJ2-7; CDR3 length: 15; V gene: TRBV28; CDR3 protein: CASSLTLLANYEQYF
J gene: TRBJ1-5; CDR3 length: 13; V gene: TRBV19; CDR3 protein: CASRNTGNQPQHF
J gene: TRBJ1-1; CDR3 length: 12; V gene: TRBV27; CDR3 protein: CASSQGFTEAFF
J gene: TRBJ1-1; CDR3 length: 15; V gene: TRBV4-3; CDR3 protein: CASSQGRGFGAEAFF
J gene: TRBJ2-7; CDR3 length: 16; V gene: TRBV6-6; CDR3 protein: CASSYPDGLISYEQYF
J gene: TRBJ2-7; CDR3 length: 14; V gene: TRBV7-3; CDR3 protein: CASSLSAGIYEQYF
J gene: TRBJ2-3; CDR3 length: 18; V gene: TRBV4-3; CDR3 protein: CASSQKAGGPRSTDTQYF
J gene: TRBJ1-6; CDR3 length: 13; V gene: TRBV19; CDR3 protein: CASSQGPNSPLHF
J gene: TRBJ2-7; CDR3 length: 13; V gene: TRBV2; CDR3 protein: CASSEAGVREQYF
J gene: TRBJ1-1; CDR3 length: 14; V gene: TRBV7-3; CDR3 protein: CASSSTGVNTEAFF